One T cell receptor beta chain is described in this entry. The source of the sample is a study of cytomegalovirus exposure and HLA in healthy donors. CDR1 and CDR2 (germline): MNHEY, SMNVEV (reference sequence). Trimming took 3 bases from V and 1 from J, leaving 12 bases between them. This CDR3 has 16 residues. The PCR had 60 Vbeta and 13 Jbeta primers. TCRdb's copy holds only in-frame clones and misses some; the assay was immunoSEQ multiplex PCR. The repertoire holds more than 95,000 clones, with around four fifths as singletons. The sample consisted of PBMCs. This chain connects TRBV27 to TRBJ2-2; D ambiguous. This receptor was obtained from a man between 25 and 39 years old in good health and CMV-seropositive. For the CDR3, the DNA is TGTGCCAGCAGTTTGTCCAGCCGGAGGAACACCGGGGAGCTGTTTTTT. Protein product: CASSLSSRRNTGELFF.